This T cell receptor beta chain was captured by sequencing in a study of blood T cell repertoires in COVID-19. Study-level information: Some COVID-19 samples were acute and others convalescent; all came from the United States, Italy and Spain. The cDNA or gDNA used as material had been derived from T cells, B-cell-depleted T cells, or PBMCs.

Looked up from germline, CDR1 is SGDLS and CDR2 is YYNGEE. V was clipped by 4 bases and J by 8 bases, with 39 bases between them. The CDR3 consists of 22 residues. In the source study's methods: Reference gene primer amplification yielded estimated nucleated cell counts. The data were produced by immunoSEQ multiplex PCR, yet TCRdb's version contains in-frame clones alone and is incomplete. The V and J calls and clone size come from that table; D and trimming were worked out from the DNA. This table holds 200,000 to 300,000 clones, roughly 86% found once. Sequenced: peripheral blood. The gene calls are TRBV9 and TRBJ1-4; D might be TRBD1 (6 bases). The TCR comes from a human donor in a cohort sampled during active COVID-19. As DNA, the CDR3 is TGTGCCAGCAGCCCCATCCCGAGCGTAGAAAGTGGAAGGGCGAGGGGGTGGGAAAAACTGTTTTTT. This sequence encodes CASSPIPSVESGRARGWEKLFF.